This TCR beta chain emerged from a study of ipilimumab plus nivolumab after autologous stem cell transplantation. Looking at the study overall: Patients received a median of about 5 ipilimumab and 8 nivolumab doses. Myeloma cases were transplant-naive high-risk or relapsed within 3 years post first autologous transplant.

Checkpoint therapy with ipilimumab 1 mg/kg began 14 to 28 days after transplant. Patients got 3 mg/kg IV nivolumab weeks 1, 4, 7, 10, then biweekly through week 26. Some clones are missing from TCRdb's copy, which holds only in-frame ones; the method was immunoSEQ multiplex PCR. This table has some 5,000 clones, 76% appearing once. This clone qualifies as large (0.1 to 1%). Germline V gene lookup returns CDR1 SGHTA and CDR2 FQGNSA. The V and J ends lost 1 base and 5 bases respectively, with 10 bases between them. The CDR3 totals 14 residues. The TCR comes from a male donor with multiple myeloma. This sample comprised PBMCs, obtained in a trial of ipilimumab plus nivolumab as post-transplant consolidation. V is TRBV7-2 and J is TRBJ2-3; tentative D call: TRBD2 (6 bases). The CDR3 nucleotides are TGTGCCAGCAGCTTAGTCGGGGGAAAAGATACGCAGTATTTT. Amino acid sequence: CASSLVGGKDTQYF.